The 29 T cell receptor beta chains given below trace back to one sample, sequenced in a study of blood T cell repertoires in COVID-19. Sequencing was performed with immunoSEQ multiplex PCR; in TCRdb, only in-frame clones are kept and a portion is missing. The sample records over 250,000 clones, 75% to 90% being singletons. Sequenced: peripheral blood. The receptors shown here come from a middle-aged man with acute or convalescent COVID-19.

This clone was seen a handful of times. The chain joins TRBV7-3 to TRBJ2-1, with 7 bases matching TRBD1. The germline CDR1 and CDR2 sequences are SGHTA and FQGTGA. J gave up 3 bases and V 1 base, and 3 bases lay outside the gene matches. This CDR3 is 15 amino acids long. The DNA of the CDR3 is TGTGCCAGCAGCTTAAGTCGGGACAGCTACAATGAGCAGTTCTTC. It codes for CASSLSRDSYNEQFF. The full variable domain, its missing parts supplied by reference TRBV7-3 and TRBJ2-1, is GAGVSQTPSNKVTEKGKYVELRCDPISGHTALYWYRQSLGQGPEFLIYFQGTGAADDSGLPNDRFFAVRPEGSVSTLKIQRTERGDSAVYLCASSLSRDSYNEQFFGPGTRLTVL.

The chain links TRBV18 to TRBJ1-3, with D hard to call. CDR1 and CDR2 (germline): KGHSH, LQKENI. This CDR3 comprises 15 residues. The V and J ends lost 6 bases and 0 bases respectively, with 12 bases between them. The chain's CDR3 is CASSRATGSGNTIYF. The CDR3 DNA follows: TGTGCCAGCTCCAGAGCGACGGGCTCTGGAAACACCATATATTTT.

This rearrangement joins TRBV19 to TRBJ2-2; 7 bases fit TRBD1. The CDR3 has 17 residues. The junction had 16 bases not matched to a gene; V was cut back by 7 bases and J by 5 bases. Germline assignment: CDR1 LNHDA and CDR2 SQIVND (reference sequence). Here the CDR3 reads CASTSRGRISGTGELFF. CDR3 coding DNA: TGTGCCAGTACCTCTAGGGGGCGCATTTCGGGGACCGGGGAGCTGTTTTTT.

The V gene is TRBV19, the J gene TRBJ2-4; possibly TRBD1 for D (5 bases). Germline V gives CDR1 LNHDA, CDR2 SQIVND (reference sequence). V was pared by 3 bases and J by 0 bases, with 9 bases between. The CDR3 runs 15 residues. The CDR3 loop is CASSILGVAKNIQYF. CDR3 nucleotides: TGTGCCAGTAGTATCTTAGGGGTAGCCAAAAACATTCAGTACTTC.

The chain recombines TRBV6-1 with TRBJ1-2; D is undetermined. The CDR3 extends over 14 amino acids. V dropped 1 base and J dropped 7 bases, with 13 bases sitting between them. Germline CDR1 reads MNHNS; CDR2 reads SASEGT. The CDR3 sequence: CASSEGLVVGGYTF. For the CDR3, the DNA is TGTGCCAGCAGTGAAGGGTTAGTTGTTGGTGGCTACACCTTC.

The V and J genes are TRBV18 and TRBJ2-1; TRBD2 matches 10 bases. The CDR3 extends over 14 amino acids. CDR1 is KGHSH, CDR2 LQKENI, per germline. Germline trimming cut 4 bases from V and 5 bases from J; bases unmatched to any gene: 2. The CDR3 sequence is CASSLAGGNNEQFF. In nucleotides, the CDR3 is TGTGCCAGCTCACTAGCGGGGGGTAACAATGAGCAGTTCTTC.

CDR3 in amino acids: CAWRRQGYEQYF. CDR3 bases: TGTGCCTGGAGGCGGCAGGGCTACGAGCAGTACTTC. The chain recombines TRBV30 with TRBJ2-7; D is possibly TRBD1 (5 bases). Germline CDR1 GTSNPN, CDR2 SVGIG (reference sequence). Trimming took 3 bases from V and 3 from J, leaving 9 bases between them. This CDR3 is built from 12 residues.

This chain joins TRBV24-1 and TRBJ2-3; TRBD2 aligns across 8 bases. The CDR3 length is 14 residues. Unmatched junction bases numbered 4, after V lost 9 bases and J lost 0 bases. CDR1 and CDR2 (germline): KGHDR, SFDVKD. CDR3: CATARGGSTDTQYF. For the CDR3, the DNA is TGTGCCACCGCACGGGGGGGAAGCACAGATACGCAGTATTTT.

This sequence joins TRBV19 and TRBJ1-1, with D hard to call. This CDR3 has 15 amino acids. The germline CDR1 and CDR2 sequences are LNHDA and SQIVND (reference sequence). V was shortened by 11 bases and J by 1 base, with 20 bases between the two germline ends. CDR3 loop: CAASRGFTSNTEAFF. Written as DNA, the CDR3 is TGTGCCGCCTCCCGGGGATTCACCTCGAACACTGAAGCTTTCTTT.

This clone was counted ten times or more. The chain links TRBV7-9 to TRBJ1-2, with TRBD1 matching over 11 bases. The CDR3 covers 15 residues. The V and J ends lost 1 base and 5 bases, in that order; junction bases with no gene match: 3. Germline assignment: CDR1 SEHNR and CDR2 FQNEAQ (reference sequence). The CDR3 DNA reads TGTGCCAGCAGCTTAGAAGGGACAGGGGGATATGGCTACACCTTC. Encoded protein: CASSLEGTGGYGYTF. Drawing the rest from reference TRBV7-9 and TRBJ1-2, the complete variable domain is DTGVSQNPRHKITKRGQNVTFRCDPISEHNRLYWYRQTLGQGPEFLTYFQNEAQLEKSRLLSDRFSAERPKGSFSTLEIQRTEQGDSAMYLCASSLEGTGGYGYTFGSGTRLTVV.

The V and J genes are TRBV10-3 and TRBJ1-2; D may be TRBD1 (6 bases). Germline V gene sequence: CDR1 ENHRY, CDR2 SYGVKD. The V end was cut by 0 bases, the J end by 3 bases, with 8 bases between. This CDR3 has 14 residues. DNA of the CDR3: TGTGCCATCAGTGAGTCCGCAGGGGACTATGGCTACACCTTC. Protein sequence: CAISESAGDYGYTF.

J is TRBJ1-5 and V is TRBV3-1 (or the pseudogene TRBV3-2); 9 bases match TRBD1. CDR3 size: 15 residues. After removal of 5 bases from V and 6 bases from J, the junction contained 8 bases not matched to a gene. Germline V gene data show CDR1 as LGHDT and CDR2 as YNNKEL (reference sequence). The CDR3 region has the DNA TGTGCCAGCAGCTTCCGGGACAGGGCGGGTCAGCCCCAGCATTTT. Its translation: CASSFRDRAGQPQHF.

Only one count was recorded for this clone. The chain carries TRBV5-1 and TRBJ1-2, with TRBD1 matching over 8 bases. V lost 2 bases, J lost 4 bases, and 4 bases stayed unmatched. CDR3 length: 14 residues. CDR1 and CDR2 (germline): SGHRS, YFSETQ. The CDR3 loop is CASSLGQGSYGYTF. The CDR3 DNA sequence: TGCGCCAGCAGCTTAGGACAGGGCTCCTATGGCTACACCTTC.

The J gene is TRBJ1-6, the V gene TRBV7-9; no reliable D call. V lost 2 bases, J lost 7 bases, and 12 bases lay in between. The CDR3 loop spans 15 amino acids. From germline, CDR1 is SEHNR and CDR2 FQNEAQ (reference sequence). The CDR3 nucleotides read TGTGCCAGCAGCTTAACGATCGGAGGGAATTCACCCCTCCACTTT. Protein product: CASSLTIGGNSPLHF.

The rearrangement links TRBV25-1 to TRBJ2-7; D call uncertain. This CDR3 contains 14 residues. The germline V gene encodes CDR1 MGHDK and CDR2 SYGVNS. The V gene lost 2 bases and the J gene lost 5 bases, with 13 bases spanning the gap. The CDR3 coding sequence is TGTGCCAGCAGTGAAGAGACTCTCAACCACGAGCAGTACTTC. Its protein is CASSEETLNHEQYF.

The chain uses TRBV7-9 and TRBJ2-1; weak D call: TRBD1 (6 bases). V shed 3 bases and J shed 3 bases, with 12 bases lying between them. Germline V gene sequence: CDR1 SEHNR, CDR2 FQNEAQ (reference sequence). The CDR3 runs 15 residues. CDR3 bases: TGTGCCAGCAGCTTCCGCAGGGGATTCTACAATGAGCAGTTCTTC. Residues: CASSFRRGFYNEQFF.

This rearrangement joins TRBV2 to TRBJ2-3; D is perhaps TRBD1 (6 bases). Germline CDR1 SNHLY, CDR2 FYNNEI. The CDR3 sequence is 16 residues long. The ends were cut back, 4 bases at V and 1 base at J, with 15 bases in the middle. Written as DNA, the CDR3 is TGTGCCAGCAGTGTAATCAGGGGCGCGGGCACAGATACGCAGTATTTT. This translates into CASSVIRGAGTDTQYF.

V and J are TRBV7-9 and TRBJ1-2; 7 bases fit TRBD1. CDR3 size: 13 residues. CDR1 and CDR2 (germline): SEHNR, FQNEAQ (reference sequence). Trimming removed 5 bases from V and 7 bases from J; junction bases left unmatched: 7. CDR3 DNA: TGTGCCAGCAGCCGGGACAGAGGTACTGGCTACACCTTC. This sequence encodes CASSRDRGTGYTF.

The V and J genes are TRBV2 and TRBJ1-5; 7 positions match TRBD1. From germline, CDR1 is SNHLY and CDR2 FYNNEI. V was clipped by 8 bases and J by 5 bases; unmatched bases: 6. The CDR3 has 13 amino acids. The CDR3 nucleotides are TGTGCCAGCGACAGGGCAAGGGATCAGCCCCAGCATTTT. Protein sequence: CASDRARDQPQHF.

Details on this clone: Mismatch with germline at one junction end may stem from a read error. This chain uses TRBV7-7 with TRBJ2-1; 8 nucleotides align to TRBD2. The CDR3 covers 15 residues. Looked up from germline, CDR1 is SSHAT and CDR2 is FNYEAQ (reference sequence). In nucleotides, the CDR3 is TGTGCTAGCAGCCCTAGCGGGCCGGACTACAATGAGCAGTTCTTC. Its protein product is CASSPSGPDYNEQFF.

This sequence joins TRBV30 and TRBJ1-6; D gene ambiguous. V lost 0 bases, J lost 4 bases, and 10 bases lay in between. The CDR3 covers 15 residues. Germline V lookup: CDR1 GTSNPN, CDR2 SVGIG (reference sequence). CDR3 coding DNA: TGTGCCTGGAGTGTTGGCTCGCCTTATAATTCACCCCTCCACTTT. It yields the protein CAWSVGSPYNSPLHF.

This clone came up once. The chain couples TRBV19 to TRBJ1-5, with 9 bases that match TRBD1. The ends lost 8 bases at V and 5 bases at J; junction bases unmatched: 7. This CDR3 is 14 amino acids long. Germline V gives CDR1 LNHDA, CDR2 SQIVND (reference sequence). Here the CDR3 reads CASWTGAVDQPQHF. The CDR3 DNA follows: TGTGCCAGTTGGACAGGGGCCGTTGATCAGCCCCAGCATTTT.

Written as DNA, the CDR3 is TGTGCCAGCAGCCCAGCGGGGGGGCGGAGCGAGCAGTACTTC. Translating it yields CASSPAGGRSEQYF. The chain links TRBV3-1 (or the pseudogene TRBV3-2) to TRBJ2-7; TRBD2 aligns across 10 bases. Germline CDR1 and CDR2: LGHDT and YNNKEL (reference sequence). V trimming: 4 bases; J trimming: 6 bases; junction bases outside the gene matches: 6. The CDR3 length is 14 residues.

J is TRBJ2-2 and V is TRBV7-6; TRBD1 is a possible D gene (6 bases). V lost 5 bases and J 1 base, leaving 11 bases between the germline ends. CDR1 is SGHVS and CDR2 is FNYEAQ in the germline V gene. The CDR3 length is 15 residues. CDR3 in DNA: TGTGCCAGCAGCCCCGGGACACTGAACACCGGGGAGCTGTTTTTT. It codes for CASSPGTLNTGELFF. Looking up the rest from reference TRBV7-6 and TRBJ2-2 gives the full variable domain: GAGVSQSPRYKVTKRGQDVALRCDPISGHVSLYWYRQALGQGPEFLTYFNYEAQQDKSGLPNDRFSAERPEGSISTLTIQRTEQRDSAMYRCASSPGTLNTGELFFGEGSRLTVL.

The rearrangement joins TRBV5-5 to TRBJ2-5, with TRBD1 identical over 8 bases. With V trimmed by 5 bases and J by 2 bases, 2 bases remained unmatched. CDR1 and CDR2 (germline): SGHKS, YYEKEE (reference sequence). There are 13 residues in the CDR3. The CDR3 DNA sequence: TGTGCCAGCAGGAGGACAGGGCAAGAGACCCAGTACTTC. Amino acid sequence: CASRRTGQETQYF.

The chain links TRBV2 to TRBJ1-6; possibly TRBD1 for D (5 bases). The length of the CDR3 is 13 residues. Germline loops: CDR1 SNHLY, CDR2 FYNNEI. CDR3 loop: CVGGTEDNSPLHF. CDR3 coding DNA: TGTGTCGGGGGGACGGAGGATAATTCACCCCTCCACTTT.

As regards this clone: The conserved closing phenylalanine or tryptophan is absent in this CDR3, likely reflecting a read error. The DNA is left out, because the CDR3 cannot be placed on it with certainty; the CDR3 is given as TCRdb lists it. The CDR3 sequence is CASSPRDRE. The rearrangement uses TRBV18 and TRBJ1-1; the table names TRBD1, a call not compared with the DNA. Germline V CDR1 and CDR2: KGHSH, LQKENI. With termini counted, the CDR3 has 9 amino acids.

The chain combines TRBV2 with TRBJ1-5; the D gene is possibly TRBD1 (5 bases). From germline, CDR1 is SNHLY and CDR2 FYNNEI. V lost 7 bases and J lost 2, with 15 bases in between. This CDR3 is 15 amino acids long. The CDR3 coding sequence is TGTGCCAGCACCCGGCGGGGGGAAGGCAATCAGCCCCAGCATTTT. Translated, it gives CASTRRGEGNQPQHF.

This clone occurred a few times. V and J are TRBV5-1 and TRBJ2-1; the match to TRBD2 covers 7 bases. The V gene end was trimmed by 3 bases and the J gene end by 6 bases; junction bases not matched to a gene: 15. The CDR3 contains 17 residues. In germline, CDR1 is SGHRS, CDR2 YFSETQ. The CDR3 is CASSSPRGSGGGNEQFF. DNA of the CDR3: TGCGCCAGCAGCTCTCCTCGAGGGAGTGGGGGGGGCAATGAGCAGTTCTTC.